This T cell receptor beta chain was documented in a study of blood T cell repertoires in COVID-19. Turning to the study itself: The United States, Italy and Spain supplied acute and convalescent COVID-19 samples. T cells, B-cell-depleted T cells, or PBMCs supplied cDNA or gDNA.

Authors' processing steps: The authors estimated nucleated cell counts from reference gene primer amplification. The repertoire was sequenced with immunoSEQ multiplex PCR; TCRdb's copy has only in-frame clones and lacks some. The DNA was the basis for D and trimming; V, J and clone size are from that table. The data show around 250,000 clones, around 86% seen once. This CDR3 is 13 amino acids long. The germline CDR1 and CDR2 sequences are WSHSY and SAAADI. The trim removed 7 bases at V and 4 bases at J, leaving 5 bases unmatched. The receptor was isolated from a man younger than 40 who had recovered from COVID-19. The chain uses TRBV10-2 and TRBJ2-5; 8 bases are a match to TRBD1. The sequenced sample was peripheral blood. The CDR3 is CASTRDRRETQYF. DNA of the CDR3: TGCGCCAGCACCCGGGACAGGAGAGAGACCCAGTACTTC.